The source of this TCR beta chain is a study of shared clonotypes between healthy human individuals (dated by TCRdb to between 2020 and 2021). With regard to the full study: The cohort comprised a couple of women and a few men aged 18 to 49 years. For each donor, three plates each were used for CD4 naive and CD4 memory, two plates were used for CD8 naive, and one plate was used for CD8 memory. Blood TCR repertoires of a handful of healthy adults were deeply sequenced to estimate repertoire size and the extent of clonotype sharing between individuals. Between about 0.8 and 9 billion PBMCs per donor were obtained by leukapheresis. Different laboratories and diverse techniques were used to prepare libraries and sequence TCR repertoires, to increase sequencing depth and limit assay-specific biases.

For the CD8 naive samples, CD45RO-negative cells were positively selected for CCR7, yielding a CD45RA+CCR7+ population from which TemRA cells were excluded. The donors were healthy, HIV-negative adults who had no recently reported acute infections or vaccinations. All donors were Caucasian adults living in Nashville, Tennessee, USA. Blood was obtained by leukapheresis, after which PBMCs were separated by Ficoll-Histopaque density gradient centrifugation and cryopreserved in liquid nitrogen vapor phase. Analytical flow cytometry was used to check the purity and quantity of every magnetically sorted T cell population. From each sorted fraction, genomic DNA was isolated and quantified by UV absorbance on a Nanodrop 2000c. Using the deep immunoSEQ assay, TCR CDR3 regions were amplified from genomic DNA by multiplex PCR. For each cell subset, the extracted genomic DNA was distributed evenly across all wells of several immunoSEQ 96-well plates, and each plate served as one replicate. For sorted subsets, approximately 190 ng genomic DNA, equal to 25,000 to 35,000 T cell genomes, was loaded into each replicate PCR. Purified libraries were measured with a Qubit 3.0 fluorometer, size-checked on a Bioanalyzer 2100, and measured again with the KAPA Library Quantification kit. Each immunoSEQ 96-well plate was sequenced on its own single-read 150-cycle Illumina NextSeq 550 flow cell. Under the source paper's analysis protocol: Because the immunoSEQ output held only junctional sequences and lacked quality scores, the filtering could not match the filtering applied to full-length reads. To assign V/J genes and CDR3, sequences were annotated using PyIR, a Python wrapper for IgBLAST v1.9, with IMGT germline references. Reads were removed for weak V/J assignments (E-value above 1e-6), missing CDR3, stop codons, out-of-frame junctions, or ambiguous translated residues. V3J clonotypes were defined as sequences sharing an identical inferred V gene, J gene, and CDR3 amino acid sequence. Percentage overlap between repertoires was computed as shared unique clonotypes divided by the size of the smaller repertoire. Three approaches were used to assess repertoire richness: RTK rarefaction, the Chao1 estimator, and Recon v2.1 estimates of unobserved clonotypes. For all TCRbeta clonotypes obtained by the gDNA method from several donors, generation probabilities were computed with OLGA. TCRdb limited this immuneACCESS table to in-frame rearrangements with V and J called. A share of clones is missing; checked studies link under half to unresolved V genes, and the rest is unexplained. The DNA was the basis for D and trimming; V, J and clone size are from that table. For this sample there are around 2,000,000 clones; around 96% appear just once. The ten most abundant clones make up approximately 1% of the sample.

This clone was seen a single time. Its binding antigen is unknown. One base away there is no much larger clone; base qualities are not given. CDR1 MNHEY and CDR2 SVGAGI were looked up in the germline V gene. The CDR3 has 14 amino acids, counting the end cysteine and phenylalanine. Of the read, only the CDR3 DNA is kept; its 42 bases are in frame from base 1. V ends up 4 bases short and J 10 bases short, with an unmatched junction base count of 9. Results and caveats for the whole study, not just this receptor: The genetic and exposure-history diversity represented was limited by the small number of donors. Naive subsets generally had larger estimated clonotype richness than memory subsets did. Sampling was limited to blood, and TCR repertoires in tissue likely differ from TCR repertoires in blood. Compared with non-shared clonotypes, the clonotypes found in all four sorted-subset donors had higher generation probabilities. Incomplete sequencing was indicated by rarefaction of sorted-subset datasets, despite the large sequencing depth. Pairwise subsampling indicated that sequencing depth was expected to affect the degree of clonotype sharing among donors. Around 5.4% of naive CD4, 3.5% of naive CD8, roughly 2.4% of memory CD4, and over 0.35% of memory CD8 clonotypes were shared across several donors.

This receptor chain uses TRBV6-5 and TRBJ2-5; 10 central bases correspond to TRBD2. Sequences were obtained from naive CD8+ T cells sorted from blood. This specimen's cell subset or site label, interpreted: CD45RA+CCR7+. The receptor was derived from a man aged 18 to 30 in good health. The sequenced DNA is TGTGCCAGCAGTTCCACTGGACTAGCGGCTTTCCAGTACTTC. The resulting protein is CASSSTGLAAFQYF.